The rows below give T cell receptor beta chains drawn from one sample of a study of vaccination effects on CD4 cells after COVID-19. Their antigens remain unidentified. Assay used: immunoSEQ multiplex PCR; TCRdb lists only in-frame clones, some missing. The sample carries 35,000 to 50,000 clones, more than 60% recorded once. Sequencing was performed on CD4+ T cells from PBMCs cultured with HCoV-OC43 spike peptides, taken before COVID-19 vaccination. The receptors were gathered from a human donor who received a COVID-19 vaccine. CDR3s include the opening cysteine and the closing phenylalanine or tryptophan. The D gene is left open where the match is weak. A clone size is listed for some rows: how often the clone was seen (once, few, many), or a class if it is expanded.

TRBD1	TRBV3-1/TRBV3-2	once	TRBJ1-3	CASSQDSLTGSISGNTIYF	TGTGCCAGCAGCCAAGATTCGTTGACAGGGTCCATTTCTGGAAACACCATATATTTT
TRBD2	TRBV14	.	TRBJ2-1	CASSPPGLAAYNEQFF	TGTGCCAGCAGTCCTCCGGGACTAGCGGCGTACAATGAGCAGTTCTTC
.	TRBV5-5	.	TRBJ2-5	CASSRGMETQYF	TGTGCCAGCAGCCGGGGGATGGAGACCCAGTACTTC
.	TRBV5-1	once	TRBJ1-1	CASSSLQGRGNTEAFF	TGCGCCAGCAGCTCCCTACAGGGAAGAGGGAACACTGAAGCTTTCTTT
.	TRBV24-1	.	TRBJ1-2	CATSDSLGGYTF	TGTGCCACCAGTGATAGCCTCGGGGGCTACACCTTC
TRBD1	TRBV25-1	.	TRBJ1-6	CASSARDRGPLHF	TGTGCCAGCAGCGCCAGGGACAGGGGACCCCTCCACTTT
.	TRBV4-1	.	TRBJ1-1	CASSQGRAALQNTEAFF	TGCGCCAGCAGCCAAGGAAGGGCGGCACTTCAGAACACTGAAGCTTTCTTT
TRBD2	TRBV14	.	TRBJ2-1	CASSSGTSGYNEQFF	TGTGCCAGCAGCTCCGGGACTAGCGGATACAATGAGCAGTTCTTC
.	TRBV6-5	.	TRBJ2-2	CASSYGRVLGTGELFF	TGTGCCAGCAGTTACGGAAGGGTTTTGGGTACCGGGGAGCTGTTTTTT
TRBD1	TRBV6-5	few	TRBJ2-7	CASNLDRSYEQYF	TGTGCCAGCAACCTGGACAGGTCCTACGAGCAGTACTTC
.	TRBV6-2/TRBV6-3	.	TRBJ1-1	CASSYSGRGVNTEAFF	TGTGCCAGCAGTTACTCGGGGCGGGGAGTGAACACTGAAGCTTTCTTT
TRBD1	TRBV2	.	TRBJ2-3	CASIPDRGRADTQYF	TGTGCCAGCATTCCAGACAGGGGGCGCGCAGATACGCAGTATTTT
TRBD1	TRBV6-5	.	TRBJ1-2	CASSMGQFYGYTF	TGTGCCAGCAGTATGGGACAGTTCTATGGCTACACCTTC
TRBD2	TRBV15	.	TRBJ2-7	CATSREGGRGLEQYF	TGTGCCACCAGCAGAGAAGGCGGGAGGGGTCTCGAGCAGTACTTC
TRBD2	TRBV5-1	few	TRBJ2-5	CASSLTGGGETQYF	TGCGCCAGCAGCTTAACGGGGGGGGGCGAGACCCAGTACTTC
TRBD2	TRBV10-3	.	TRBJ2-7	CAITPAGGSYEQYF	TGTGCCATCACTCCGGCGGGAGGATCCTACGAGCAGTACTTC
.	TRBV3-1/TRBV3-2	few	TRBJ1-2	CASSPLGAGSNYGYTF	TGTGCCAGCAGCCCCCTAGGGGCAGGGAGTAACTATGGCTACACCTTC
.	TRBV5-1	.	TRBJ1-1	CASSLAEGLGSGTEAFF	TGCGCCAGCAGCTTGGCCGAAGGACTGGGGTCGGGCACTGAAGCTTTCTTT
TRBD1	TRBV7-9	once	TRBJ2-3	CASSLGQGRTDTQYF	TGTGCCAGCAGCCTTGGACAGGGGAGGACAGATACGCAGTATTTT
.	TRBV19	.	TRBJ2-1	CASSLALSEQFF	TGTGCCAGTAGCCTAGCGTTAAGTGAGCAGTTCTTC
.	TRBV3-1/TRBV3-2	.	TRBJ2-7	CASSQGSRAYEQYF	TGTGCCAGCAGCCAAGGGTCCCGGGCCTACGAGCAGTACTTC
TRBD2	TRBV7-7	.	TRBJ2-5	CASSPSGLAGGETQYF	TGTGCTAGCAGCCCATCGGGACTAGCGGGAGGGGAGACCCAGTACTTC
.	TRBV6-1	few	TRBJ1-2	CASSEAQSYGYTF	TGTGCCAGCAGTGAGGCACAGTCCTATGGCTACACCTTC
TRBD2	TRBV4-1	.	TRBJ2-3	CASSPNLLAGGPHTQYF	TGCGCCAGCAGCCCGAACCTACTAGCGGGAGGGCCCCATACGCAGTATTTT
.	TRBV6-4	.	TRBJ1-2	CASSPGWGYGYTF	TGTGCCAGCAGTCCGGGTTGGGGCTATGGCTACACCTTC
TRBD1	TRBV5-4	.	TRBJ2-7	CASSIQGVRAEQYF	TGTGCCAGCAGCATACAGGGGGTTCGTGCCGAGCAGTACTTC
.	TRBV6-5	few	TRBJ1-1	CASRDGTEAFF	TGTGCCAGCAGAGACGGCACTGAAGCTTTCTTT
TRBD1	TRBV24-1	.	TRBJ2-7	CATRAQGSNEQYF	TGTGCCACCAGGGCACAGGGGTCAAACGAGCAGTACTTC
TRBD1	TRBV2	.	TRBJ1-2	CASIRDRNNYGYTF	TGTGCCAGCATCCGGGACAGGAACAACTATGGCTACACCTTC
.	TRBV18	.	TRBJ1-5	CASSPSSKQGINQPQHF	TGTGCCAGCTCACCATCTTCCAAACAGGGAATCAATCAGCCCCAGCATTTT
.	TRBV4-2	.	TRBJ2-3	CASSQARTASTDTQYF	TGTGCCAGCAGCCAAGCTAGGACAGCCAGCACAGATACGCAGTATTTT
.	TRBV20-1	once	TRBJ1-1	CSASKDGFEAFF	TGCAGTGCTAGTAAGGACGGCTTTGAAGCTTTCTTT
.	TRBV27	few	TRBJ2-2	CASSLFSGANTGELFF	TGTGCCAGCAGTTTATTTAGCGGAGCGAACACCGGGGAGCTGTTTTTT
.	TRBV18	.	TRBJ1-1	CASSDVSWGVDTEAFF	TGTGCCAGCTCAGATGTGTCGTGGGGGGTTGACACTGAAGCTTTCTTT
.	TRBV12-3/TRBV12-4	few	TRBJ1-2	CASSLREDGYTF	TGTGCCAGCAGTTTAAGGGAGGACGGCTACACCTTC
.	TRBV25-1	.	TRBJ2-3	CASSVTDTQYF	TGTGCCAGCAGCGTCACAGATACGCAGTATTTT
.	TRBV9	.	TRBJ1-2	CASSPPEYGYTF	TGTGCCAGCAGCCCTCCGGAGTATGGCTACACCTTC
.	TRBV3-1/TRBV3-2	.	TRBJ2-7	CASSPLTSTHSYEQYF	TGTGCCAGCAGCCCGCTCACTAGCACCCACTCCTACGAGCAGTACTTC
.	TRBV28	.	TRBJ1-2	CASSPGSYGYTF	TGTGCCAGCAGTCCGGGATCCTATGGCTACACCTTC
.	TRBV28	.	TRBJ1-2	CASSAPQRVGGYTF	TGTGCCAGCAGTGCCCCCCAGAGAGTGGGGGGCTACACCTTC
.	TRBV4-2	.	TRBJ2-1	CASSLYGIGRNNEQFF	TGTGCCAGCAGCCTCTACGGGATAGGGCGGAACAATGAGCAGTTCTTC
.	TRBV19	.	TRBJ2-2	CASSIQGRLNTGELFF	TGTGCCAGTAGTATCCAAGGGCGATTGAACACCGGGGAGCTGTTTTTT
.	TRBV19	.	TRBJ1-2	CASSSGTRGGYTF	TGTGCCAGTAGCTCCGGGACTCGTGGTGGCTACACCTTC
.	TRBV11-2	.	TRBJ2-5	CASSLVRGYQETQYF	TGTGCCAGCAGCTTAGTCCGGGGTTACCAAGAGACCCAGTACTTC
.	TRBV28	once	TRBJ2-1	CASSPKLDEQFF	TGTGCCAGCAGCCCCAAGTTGGATGAGCAGTTCTTC
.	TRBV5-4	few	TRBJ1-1	CASSNRKAGRDTEAFF	TGTGCCAGCAGCAACCGAAAGGCAGGCCGGGACACTGAAGCTTTCTTT
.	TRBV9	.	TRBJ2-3	CASSVVSQGDTQYF	TGTGCCAGCAGCGTAGTTTCCCAAGGGGATACGCAGTATTTT
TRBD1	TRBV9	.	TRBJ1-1	CASSVVGTEAFF	TGTGCCAGCAGCGTAGTGGGGACAGAGGCTTTCTTT
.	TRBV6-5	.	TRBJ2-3	CASGYRVNTDTQYF	TGTGCCAGCGGGTACAGGGTCAACACAGATACGCAGTATTTT
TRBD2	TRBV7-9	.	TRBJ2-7	CASSQGLAGGPRRNEQYF	TGTGCCAGCAGCCAAGGACTAGCGGGAGGGCCAAGAAGGAACGAGCAGTACTTC
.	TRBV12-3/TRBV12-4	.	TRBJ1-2	CASSQGNYGYTF	TGTGCCAGCAGTCAGGGTAACTATGGCTACACCTTC
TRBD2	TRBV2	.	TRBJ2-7	CASRRGLAGSYEQYF	TGTGCCAGCAGACGAGGACTAGCGGGCTCCTACGAGCAGTACTTC
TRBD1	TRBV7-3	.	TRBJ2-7	CASSPDRSSYEQYF	TGTGCCAGCAGCCCGGACAGGTCCTCCTACGAGCAGTACTTC
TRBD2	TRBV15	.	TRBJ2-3	CATSRPGSGRADTQYF	TGTGCCACCAGCAGACCGGGTAGCGGGAGAGCAGATACGCAGTATTTT
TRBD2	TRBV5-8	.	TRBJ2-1	CASNPLAGGPSEQFF	TGTGCCAGCAACCCGTTGGCGGGGGGGCCAAGTGAGCAGTTCTTC
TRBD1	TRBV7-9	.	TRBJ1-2	CASRPDRDGYTF	TGTGCCAGCAGACCGGACAGGGACGGCTACACCTTC